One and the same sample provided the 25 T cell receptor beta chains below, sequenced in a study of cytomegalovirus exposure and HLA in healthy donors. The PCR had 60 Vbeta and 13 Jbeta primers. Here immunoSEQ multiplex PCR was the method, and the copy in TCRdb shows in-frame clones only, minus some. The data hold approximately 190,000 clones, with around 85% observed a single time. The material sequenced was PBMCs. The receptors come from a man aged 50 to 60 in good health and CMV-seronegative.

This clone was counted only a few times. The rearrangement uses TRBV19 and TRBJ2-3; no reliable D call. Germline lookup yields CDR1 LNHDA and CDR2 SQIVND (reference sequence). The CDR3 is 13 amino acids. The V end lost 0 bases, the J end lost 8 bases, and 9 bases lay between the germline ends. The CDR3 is CASSIDEKRTQYF. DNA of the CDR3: TGTGCCAGTAGTATAGATGAGAAACGTACGCAGTATTTT.

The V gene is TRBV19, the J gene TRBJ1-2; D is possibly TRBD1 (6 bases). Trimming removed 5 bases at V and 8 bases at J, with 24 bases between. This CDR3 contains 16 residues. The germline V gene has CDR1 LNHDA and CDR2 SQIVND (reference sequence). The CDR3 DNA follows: TGTGCCAGTAGTCCAACCCCCTGGACAGTCGAGAAGGGCTACACCTTC. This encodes CASSPTPWTVEKGYTF.

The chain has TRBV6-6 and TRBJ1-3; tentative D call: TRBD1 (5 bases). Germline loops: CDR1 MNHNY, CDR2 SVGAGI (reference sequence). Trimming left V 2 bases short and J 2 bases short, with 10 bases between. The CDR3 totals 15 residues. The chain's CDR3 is CASSYPQTAGNTIYF. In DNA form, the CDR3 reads TGTGCCAGCAGTTACCCCCAGACAGCTGGAAACACCATATATTTT.

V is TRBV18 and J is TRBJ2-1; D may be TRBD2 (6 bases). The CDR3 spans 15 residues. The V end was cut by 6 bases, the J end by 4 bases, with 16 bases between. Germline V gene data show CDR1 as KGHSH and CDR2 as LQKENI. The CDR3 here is CASSIPRGTYNEQFF. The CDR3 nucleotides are TGTGCCAGCTCCATCCCTCGCGGGACGTACAATGAGCAGTTCTTC.

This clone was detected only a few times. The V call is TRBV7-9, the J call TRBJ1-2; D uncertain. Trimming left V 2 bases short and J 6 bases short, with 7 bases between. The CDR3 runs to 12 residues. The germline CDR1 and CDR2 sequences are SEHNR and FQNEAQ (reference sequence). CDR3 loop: CASSLWADGYTF. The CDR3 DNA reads TGTGCCAGCAGCTTATGGGCAGATGGCTACACCTTC.

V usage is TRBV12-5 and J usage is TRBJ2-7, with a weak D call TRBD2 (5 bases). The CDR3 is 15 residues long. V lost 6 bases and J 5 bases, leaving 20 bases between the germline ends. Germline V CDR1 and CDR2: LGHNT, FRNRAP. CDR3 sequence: CASGPKGRAADEQYF. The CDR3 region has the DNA TGTGCTAGTGGCCCTAAAGGGCGGGCAGCCGACGAGCAGTACTTC.

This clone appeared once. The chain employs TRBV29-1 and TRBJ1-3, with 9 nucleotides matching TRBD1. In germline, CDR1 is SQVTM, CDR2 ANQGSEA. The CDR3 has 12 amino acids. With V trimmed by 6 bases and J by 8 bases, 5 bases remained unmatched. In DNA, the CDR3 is TGCAGCGTGACGACAGGGGGGGACACCATATATTTT. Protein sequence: CSVTTGGDTIYF. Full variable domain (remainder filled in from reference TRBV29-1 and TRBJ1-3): SAVISQKPSRDICQRGTSLTIQCQVDSQVTMMFWYRQQPGQSLTLIATANQGSEATYESGFVIDKFPISRPNLTFSTLTVSNMSPEDSSIYLCSVTTGGDTIYFGEGSWLTVV.

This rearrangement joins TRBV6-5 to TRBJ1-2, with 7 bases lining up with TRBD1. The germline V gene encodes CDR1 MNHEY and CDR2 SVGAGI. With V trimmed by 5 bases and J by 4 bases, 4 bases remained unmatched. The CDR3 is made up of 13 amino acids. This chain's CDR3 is CASSLDRAYGYTF. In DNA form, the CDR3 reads TGTGCCAGCAGTCTAGACAGGGCCTATGGCTACACCTTC.

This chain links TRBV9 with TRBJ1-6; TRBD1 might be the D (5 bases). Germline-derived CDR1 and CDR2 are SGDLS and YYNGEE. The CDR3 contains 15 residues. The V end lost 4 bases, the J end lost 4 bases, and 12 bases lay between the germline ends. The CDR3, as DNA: TGTGCCAGCAGCTCGGGGGGGAAGTATAATTCACCCCTCCACTTT. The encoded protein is CASSSGGKYNSPLHF. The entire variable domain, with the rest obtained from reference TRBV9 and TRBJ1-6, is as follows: DSGVTQTPKHLITATGQRVTLRCSPRSGDLSVYWYQQSLDQGLQFLIQYYNGEERAKGNILERFSAQQFPDLHSELNLSSLELGDSALYFCASSSGGKYNSPLHFGNGTRLTVT.

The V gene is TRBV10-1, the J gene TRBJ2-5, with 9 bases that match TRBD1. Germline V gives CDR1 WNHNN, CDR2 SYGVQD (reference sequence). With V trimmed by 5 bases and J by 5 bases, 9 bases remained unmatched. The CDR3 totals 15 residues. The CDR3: CASSKDRGRQETQYF. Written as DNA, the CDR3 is TGCGCCAGCAGTAAGGACAGGGGTAGGCAGGAGACCCAGTACTTC.

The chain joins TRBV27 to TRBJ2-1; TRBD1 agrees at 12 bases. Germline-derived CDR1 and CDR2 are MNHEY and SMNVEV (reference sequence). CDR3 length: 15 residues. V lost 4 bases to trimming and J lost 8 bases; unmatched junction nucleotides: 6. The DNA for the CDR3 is TGTGCCAGCAGTTCGGGACAGGGGGCGCGGTATGAGCAGTTCTTC. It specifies CASSSGQGARYEQFF.

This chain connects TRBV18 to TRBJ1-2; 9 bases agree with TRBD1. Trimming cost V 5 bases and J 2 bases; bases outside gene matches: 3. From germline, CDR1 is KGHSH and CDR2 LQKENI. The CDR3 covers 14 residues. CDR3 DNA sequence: TGTGCCAGCTCATCCGGACAGGGGAACTATGGCTACACCTTC. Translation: CASSSGQGNYGYTF.

CDR3 sequence reads: CASSPRQASSYEQYF. The CDR3 DNA sequence: TGTGCCAGCAGCCCCCGACAGGCGAGCTCCTACGAGCAGTACTTC. The V call is TRBV7-2, the J call TRBJ2-7, with D perhaps matching TRBD1 (6 bases). V was cut by 5 bases and J by 0 bases, with 14 bases left in between. Per the germline V gene, CDR1 is SGHTA and CDR2 is FQGNSA. There are 15 residues in the CDR3.

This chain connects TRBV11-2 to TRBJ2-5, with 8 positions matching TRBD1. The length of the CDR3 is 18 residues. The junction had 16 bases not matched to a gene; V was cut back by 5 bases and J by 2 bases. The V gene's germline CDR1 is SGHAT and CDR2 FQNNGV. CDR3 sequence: CASSITGGKVKVQETQYF. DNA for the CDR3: TGTGCCAGCAGCATCACAGGGGGAAAGGTGAAGGTACAAGAGACCCAGTACTTC.

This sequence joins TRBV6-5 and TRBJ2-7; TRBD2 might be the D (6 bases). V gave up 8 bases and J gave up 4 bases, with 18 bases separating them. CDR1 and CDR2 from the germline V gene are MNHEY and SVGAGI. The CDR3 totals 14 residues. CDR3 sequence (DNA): TGTGCCAGCGGTGGGGGAGGTAAAGCGTACGAGCAGTACTTC. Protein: CASGGGGKAYEQYF.

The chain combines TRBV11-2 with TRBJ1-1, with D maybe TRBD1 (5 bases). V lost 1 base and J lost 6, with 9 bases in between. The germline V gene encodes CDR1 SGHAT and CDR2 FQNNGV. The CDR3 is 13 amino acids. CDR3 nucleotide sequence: TGTGCCAGCAGCTTAGCAGGGTTCTCTGAAGCTTTCTTT. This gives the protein CASSLAGFSEAFF.

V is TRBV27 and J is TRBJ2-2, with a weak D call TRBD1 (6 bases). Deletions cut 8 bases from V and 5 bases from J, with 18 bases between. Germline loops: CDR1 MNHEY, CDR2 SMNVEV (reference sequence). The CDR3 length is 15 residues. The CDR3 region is CASCRDTVQTGELFF. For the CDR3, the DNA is TGTGCCAGCTGCCGGGACACCGTACAAACCGGGGAGCTGTTTTTT.

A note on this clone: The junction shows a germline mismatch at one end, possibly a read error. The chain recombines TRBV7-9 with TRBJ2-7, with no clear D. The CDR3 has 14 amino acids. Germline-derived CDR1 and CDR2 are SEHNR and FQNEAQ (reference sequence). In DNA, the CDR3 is TGTTCCAGCAGCCCATTCAACAGTGGTTACGAGCAGTACTTC. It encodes CSSSPFNSGYEQYF.

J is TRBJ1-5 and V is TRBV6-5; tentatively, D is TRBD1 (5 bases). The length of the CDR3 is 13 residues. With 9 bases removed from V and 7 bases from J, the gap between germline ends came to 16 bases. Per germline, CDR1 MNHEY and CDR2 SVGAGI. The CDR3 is CASREGLRQPQHF. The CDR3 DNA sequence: TGTGCCAGTAGGGAGGGGCTTCGGCAGCCCCAGCATTTT.

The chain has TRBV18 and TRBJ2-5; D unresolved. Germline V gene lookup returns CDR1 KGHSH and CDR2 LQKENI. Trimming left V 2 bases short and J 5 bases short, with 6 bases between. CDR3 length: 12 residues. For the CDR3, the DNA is TGTGCCAGCTCACCAGTTCGGGAGACCCAGTACTTC. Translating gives CASSPVRETQYF.

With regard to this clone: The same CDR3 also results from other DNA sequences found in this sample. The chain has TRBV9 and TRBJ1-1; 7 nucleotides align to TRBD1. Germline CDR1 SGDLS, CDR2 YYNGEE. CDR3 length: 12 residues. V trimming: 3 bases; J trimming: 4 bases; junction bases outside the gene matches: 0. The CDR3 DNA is TGTGCCAGCAGCGGGACAGGCACTGAAGCTTTCTTT. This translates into CASSGTGTEAFF.

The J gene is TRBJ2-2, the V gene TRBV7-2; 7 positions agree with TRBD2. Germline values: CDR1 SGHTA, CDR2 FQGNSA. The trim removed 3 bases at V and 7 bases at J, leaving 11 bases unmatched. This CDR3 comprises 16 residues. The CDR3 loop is CASSFWAGEVVGELFF. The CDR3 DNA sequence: TGTGCCAGCAGCTTTTGGGCGGGGGAGGTTGTCGGGGAGCTGTTTTTT.

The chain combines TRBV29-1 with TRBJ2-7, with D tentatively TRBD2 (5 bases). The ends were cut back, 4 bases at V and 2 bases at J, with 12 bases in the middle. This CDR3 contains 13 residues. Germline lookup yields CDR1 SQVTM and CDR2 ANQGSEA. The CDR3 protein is CSVGSGSTYEQYF. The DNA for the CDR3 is TGCAGCGTTGGAAGCGGCAGTACCTACGAGCAGTACTTC.

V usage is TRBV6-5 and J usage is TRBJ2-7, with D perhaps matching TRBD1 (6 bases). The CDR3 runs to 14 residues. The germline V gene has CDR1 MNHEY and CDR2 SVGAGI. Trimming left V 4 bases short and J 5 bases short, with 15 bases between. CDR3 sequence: CASSWGKTGNEQYF. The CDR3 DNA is TGTGCCAGCAGTTGGGGGAAAACAGGGAACGAGCAGTACTTC.

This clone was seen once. CDR3 nucleotides: TGTGCCAGCAGCTGGGGACTAGCCCACGAGCAGTACTTC. Translated: CASSWGLAHEQYF. V gene TRBV7-9 combines with J gene TRBJ2-7; 9 bases line up with TRBD2. Germline CDR1 and CDR2: SEHNR and FQNEAQ (reference sequence). Trimming took 4 bases from V and 5 from J; bases not matched to a gene: 3. The CDR3 has 13 amino acids.